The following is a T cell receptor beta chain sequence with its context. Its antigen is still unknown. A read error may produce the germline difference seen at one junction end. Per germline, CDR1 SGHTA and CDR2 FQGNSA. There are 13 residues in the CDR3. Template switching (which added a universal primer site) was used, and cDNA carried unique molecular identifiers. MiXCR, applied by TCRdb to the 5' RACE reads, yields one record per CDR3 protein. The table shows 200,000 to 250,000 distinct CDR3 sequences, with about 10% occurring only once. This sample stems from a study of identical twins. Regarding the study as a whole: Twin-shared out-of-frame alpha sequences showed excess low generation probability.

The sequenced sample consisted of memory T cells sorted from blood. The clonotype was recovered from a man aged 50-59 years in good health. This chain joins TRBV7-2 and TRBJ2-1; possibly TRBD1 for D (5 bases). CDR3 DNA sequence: TGTGCCAGCAGCCCCTGGGGCGTGAATGGGCAGTTCTTC. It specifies CASSPWGVNGQFF.